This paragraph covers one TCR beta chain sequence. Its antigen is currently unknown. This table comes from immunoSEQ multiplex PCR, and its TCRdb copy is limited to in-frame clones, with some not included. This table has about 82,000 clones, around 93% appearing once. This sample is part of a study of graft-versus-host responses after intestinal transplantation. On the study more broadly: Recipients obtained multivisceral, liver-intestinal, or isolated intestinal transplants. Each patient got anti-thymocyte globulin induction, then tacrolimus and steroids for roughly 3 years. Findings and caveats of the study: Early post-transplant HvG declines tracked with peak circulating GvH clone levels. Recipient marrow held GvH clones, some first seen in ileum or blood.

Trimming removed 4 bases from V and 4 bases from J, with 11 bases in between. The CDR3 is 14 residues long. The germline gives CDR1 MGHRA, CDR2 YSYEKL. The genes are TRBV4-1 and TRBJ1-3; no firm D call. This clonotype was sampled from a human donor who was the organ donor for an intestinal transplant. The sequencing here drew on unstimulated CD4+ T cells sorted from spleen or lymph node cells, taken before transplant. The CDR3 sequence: CASSLPREGNTIYF. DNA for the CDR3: TGCGCCAGCAGCCTTCCCCGGGAGGGAAACACCATATATTTT.